This TCR beta chain was profiled in a study of long-term antiretroviral therapy in people with HIV. Study information: The 2015 immediate-ART recommendation was preceded by the earliest samples by about a decade. General observations from the study: HIV repertoires had narrower CDR3 length ranges than controls.

V lost 2 bases, J lost 0 bases, and 12 bases lay in between. Germline V CDR1 and CDR2: SGHRS, YFSETQ. The CDR3 length is 15 residues. Run at survey level, the immunoSEQ assay was version v3.0. Data came from immunoSEQ multiplex PCR; TCRdb stores just in-frame clones and leaves some out. The table lists approximately 17,000 clones, roughly nine tenths of them singletons. About this clone itself: Its antigen is unknown.

The TCR was taken from a woman in her thirties or forties with HIV. The sequencing here drew on unsorted PBMCs, taken 0.6 years after starting antiretroviral therapy. The rearrangement links TRBV5-1 to TRBJ2-7; D assignment may be TRBD1 or TRBD2 (5 bases each). The CDR3 DNA follows: TGCGCCAGCAGCTTTCAGGGAGCTGGCTCCTACGAGCAGTACTTC. Translating gives CASSFQGAGSYEQYF.